The sequence of this T cell receptor beta chain was determined in a study of monozygotic twins with inflammatory bowel disease. Study-wide results and limits: Twins with IBD were found to have lower TCRbeta diversity (inverse Simpson) than healthy co-twins.

About this clonotype: Antigen specificity is unknown.

Reanalyzing the 5' RACE reads, TCRdb keeps one entry per CDR3 protein, without DNA. The table for this sample gives some 210,000 distinct CDR3 sequences. Germline assignment: CDR1 SGHRS and CDR2 YFSETQ. The length of the CDR3 is 16 residues. Sequenced input: blood. This clonotype was obtained from a human donor with ulcerative colitis or Crohn's disease, or a healthy co-twin of an affected twin (not recorded which). The genes are TRBV5-1 and TRBJ2-1. The CDR3 reads CASSLTAGTTFNEQFF.